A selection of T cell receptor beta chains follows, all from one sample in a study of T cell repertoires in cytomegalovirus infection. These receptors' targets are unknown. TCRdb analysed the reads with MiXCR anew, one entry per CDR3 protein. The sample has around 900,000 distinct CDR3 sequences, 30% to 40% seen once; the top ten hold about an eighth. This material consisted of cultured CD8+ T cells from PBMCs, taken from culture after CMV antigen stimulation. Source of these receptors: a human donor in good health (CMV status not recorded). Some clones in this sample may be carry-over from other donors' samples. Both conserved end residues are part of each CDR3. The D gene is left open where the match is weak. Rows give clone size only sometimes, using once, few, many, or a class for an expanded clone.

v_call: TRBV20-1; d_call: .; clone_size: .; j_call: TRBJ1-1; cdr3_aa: CSALMVGFGTEAFF; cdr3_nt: TGCAGTGCCCTAATGGTAGGGTTCGGGACTGAAGCTTTCTTT
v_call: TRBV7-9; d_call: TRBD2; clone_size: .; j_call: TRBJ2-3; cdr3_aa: CAGEGTTVTDTQYF; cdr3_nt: TGTGCCGGAGAGGGGACTACCGTCACAGATACGCAGTATTTT
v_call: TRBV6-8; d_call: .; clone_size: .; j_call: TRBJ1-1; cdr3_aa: CVSSYSGRANTEAFF; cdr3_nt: TGTGTCAGCAGTTATTCGGGCAGGGCGAACACTGAAGCTTTCTTT
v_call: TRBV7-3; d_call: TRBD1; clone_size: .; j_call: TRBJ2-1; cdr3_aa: CASSLSPGQGHEQFF; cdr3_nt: TGTGCCAGCAGCTTATCCCCGGGACAGGGTCATGAGCAGTTCTTC
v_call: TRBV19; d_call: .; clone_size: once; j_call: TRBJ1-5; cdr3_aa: CASSTLSPGPPQHF; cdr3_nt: TGTGCCAGTAGTACCCTTTCCCCCGGTCCGCCCCAGCATTTT
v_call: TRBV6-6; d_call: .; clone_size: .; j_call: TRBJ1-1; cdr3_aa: CASRGLEAFF; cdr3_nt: TGTGCCAGCAGGGGGTTGGAAGCTTTCTTT
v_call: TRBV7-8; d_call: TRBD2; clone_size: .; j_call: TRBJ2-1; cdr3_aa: CASSSLAGFYYNEQFF; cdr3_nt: TGTGCCAGCAGCTCGCTAGCGGGATTTTACTACAATGAGCAGTTCTTC
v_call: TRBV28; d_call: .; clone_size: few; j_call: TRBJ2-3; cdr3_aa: CASSPRGSPYTDTQYF; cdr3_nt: TGTGCCAGCAGTCCCCGAGGTTCGCCCTACACAGATACGCAGTATTTT
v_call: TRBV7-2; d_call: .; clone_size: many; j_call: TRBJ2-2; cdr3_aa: CASSSVGGLVNTGELFF; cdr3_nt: TGTGCCAGCAGCTCAGTGGGTGGGCTAGTGAACACCGGGGAGCTGTTTTTT
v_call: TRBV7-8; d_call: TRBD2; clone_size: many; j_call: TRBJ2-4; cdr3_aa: CASSPPRSSGDRNIQYF; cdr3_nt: TGTGCCAGCAGCCCCCCTAGGAGTAGCGGGGATCGGAACATTCAGTACTTC
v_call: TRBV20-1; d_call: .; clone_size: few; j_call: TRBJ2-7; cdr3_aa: CSARDTGSYEQYF; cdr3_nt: TGCAGTGCTAGAGACACAGGTTCCTACGAGCAGTACTTC
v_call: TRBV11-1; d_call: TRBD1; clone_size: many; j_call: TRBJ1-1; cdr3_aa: CASSLTTGHTEAFF; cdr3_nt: TGTGCCAGCAGCTTAACGACAGGGCACACTGAAGCTTTCTTT
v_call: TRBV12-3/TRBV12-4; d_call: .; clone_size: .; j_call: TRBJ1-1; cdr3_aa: CASSFGGYGTEAFF; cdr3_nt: TGTGCCAGCAGTTTTGGGGGGTATGGGACTGAAGCTTTCTTT
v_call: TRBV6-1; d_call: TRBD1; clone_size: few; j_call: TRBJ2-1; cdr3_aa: CATRQGPDSLRQFF; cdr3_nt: TGTGCCACTAGACAGGGCCCTGATAGTCTGCGGCAGTTCTTC
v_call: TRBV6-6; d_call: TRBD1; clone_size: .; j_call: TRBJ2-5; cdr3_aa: CASSYRTGAPGKVQRTETQYF; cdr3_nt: TGTGCCAGCAGTTACCGGACAGGGGCCCCAGGAAAGGTTCAGCGAACGGAGACCCAGTACTTC
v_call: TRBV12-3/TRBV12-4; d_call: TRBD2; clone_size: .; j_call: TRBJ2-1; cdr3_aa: CASSIAGLYNEQFF; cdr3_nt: TGTGCCAGCAGTATAGCGGGGCTCTACAATGAGCAGTTCTTC
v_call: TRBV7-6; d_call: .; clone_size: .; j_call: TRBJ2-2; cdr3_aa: CASSPGGAGRNTGELFF; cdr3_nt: TGTGCCAGCAGCCCTGGAGGTGCGGGACGGAACACCGGGGAGCTGTTTTTT
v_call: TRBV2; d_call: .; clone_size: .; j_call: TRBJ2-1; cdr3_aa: CASRGNRDRGSYNEQFF; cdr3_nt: TGTGCCAGCAGAGGAAACCGGGACCGAGGCTCCTACAATGAGCAGTTCTTC
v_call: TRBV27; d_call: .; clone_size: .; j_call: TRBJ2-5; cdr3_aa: CASSLLGHKETQYF; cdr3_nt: TGTGCCAGCAGTTTATTAGGCCACAAAGAGACCCAGTACTTC
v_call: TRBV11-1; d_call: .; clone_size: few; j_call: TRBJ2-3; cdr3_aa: CASSLFAIGTDTQYF; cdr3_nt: TGTGCCAGCAGCTTATTCGCCATAGGGACAGATACGCAGTATTTT
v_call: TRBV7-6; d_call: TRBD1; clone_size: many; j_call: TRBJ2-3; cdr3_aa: CASSLTGGFTDTQYF; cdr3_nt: TGTGCCAGCAGCTTGACAGGGGGCTTTACAGATACGCAGTATTTT
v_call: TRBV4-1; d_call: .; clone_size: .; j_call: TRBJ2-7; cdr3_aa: CASSQVIVGNEQYF; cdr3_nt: TGCGCCAGCAGCCAAGTTATCGTGGGAAACGAGCAGTACTTC
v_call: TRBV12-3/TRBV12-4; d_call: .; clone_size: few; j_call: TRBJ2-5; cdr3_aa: CASSLRRAGSPQETQYF; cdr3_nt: TGTGCCAGCAGTTTAAGGAGGGCAGGATCCCCTCAAGAGACCCAGTACTTC
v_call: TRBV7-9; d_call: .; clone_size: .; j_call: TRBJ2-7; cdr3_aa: CTSSPSHEQYF; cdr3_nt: TGTACCAGCAGCCCCTCCCACGAGCAGTACTTC
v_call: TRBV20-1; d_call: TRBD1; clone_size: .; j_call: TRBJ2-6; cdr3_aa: CSAWTGDGANVLTF; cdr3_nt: TGCAGTGCGTGGACAGGGGACGGGGCCAACGTCCTGACTTTC
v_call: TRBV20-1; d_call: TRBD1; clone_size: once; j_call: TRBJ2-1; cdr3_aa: CSAEGTGGSYNEQFF; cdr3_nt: TGCAGTGCGGAAGGGACAGGGGGTTCCTACAATGAGCAGTTCTTC
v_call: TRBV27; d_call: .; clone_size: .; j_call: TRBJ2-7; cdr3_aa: CASTHGPPYEQYF; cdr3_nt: TGTGCCAGCACCCATGGGCCTCCCTACGAGCAGTACTTC
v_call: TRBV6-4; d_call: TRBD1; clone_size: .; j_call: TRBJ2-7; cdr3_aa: CASSVGGTGAYEQYF; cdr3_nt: TGTGCCAGCAGTGTAGGGGGGACAGGGGCCTACGAGCAGTACTTC
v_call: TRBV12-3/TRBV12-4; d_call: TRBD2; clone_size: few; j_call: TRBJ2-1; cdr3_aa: CASTPGLAGYNEQFF; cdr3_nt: TGTGCCAGCACCCCGGGGCTAGCGGGTTACAATGAGCAGTTCTTC
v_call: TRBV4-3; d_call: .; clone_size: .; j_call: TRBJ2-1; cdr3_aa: CASSRGARGDYNEQFF; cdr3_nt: TGCGCCAGCAGCCGAGGGGCGAGGGGGGACTACAATGAGCAGTTCTTC
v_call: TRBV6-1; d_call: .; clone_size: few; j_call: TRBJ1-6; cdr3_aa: CASSEYGGGGNSPLHF; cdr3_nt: TGTGCCAGCAGTGAATACGGAGGAGGGGGGAATTCACCCCTCCACTTT
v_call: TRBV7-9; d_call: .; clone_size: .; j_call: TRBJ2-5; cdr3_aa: CASSLVPSDQETQYF; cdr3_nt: TGTGCCAGCAGCTTAGTCCCTAGCGACCAAGAGACCCAGTACTTC
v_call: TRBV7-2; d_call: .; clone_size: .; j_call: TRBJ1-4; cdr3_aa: CASSLDLDWEKLFF; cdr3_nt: TGTGCCAGCAGCTTAGATTTGGATTGGGAAAAACTGTTTTTT
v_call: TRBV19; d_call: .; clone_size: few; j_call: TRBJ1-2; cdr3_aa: CASTLGQENGYTF; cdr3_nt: TGTGCCAGTACTCTGGGCCAAGAGAATGGCTACACCTTC
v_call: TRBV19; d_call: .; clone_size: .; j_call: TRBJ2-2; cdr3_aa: CASRVVAGAKVGELFF; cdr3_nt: TGTGCCAGTAGGGTCGTCGCGGGGGCGAAGGTCGGGGAGCTGTTTTTT
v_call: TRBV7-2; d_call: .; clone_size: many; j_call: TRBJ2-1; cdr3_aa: CASSLDRIKNNEQFF; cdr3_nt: TGTGCCAGCAGCTTAGACCGGATTAAGAACAATGAGCAGTTCTTC
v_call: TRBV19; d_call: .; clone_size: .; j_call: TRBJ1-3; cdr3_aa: CASSRDPASGNTIYF; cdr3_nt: TGTGCCAGTAGTCGGGACCCGGCCTCTGGAAACACCATATATTTT
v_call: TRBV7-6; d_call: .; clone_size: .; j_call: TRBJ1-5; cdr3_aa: CASSDPRGLAIDQPQHF; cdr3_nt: TGTGCCAGCAGCGACCCCAGGGGATTAGCAATCGATCAGCCCCAGCATTTT
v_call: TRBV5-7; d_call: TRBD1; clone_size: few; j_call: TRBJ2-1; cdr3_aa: CASSLSGRKGGAYNEQFF; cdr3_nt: TGTGCCAGCAGCTTGTCCGGCCGGAAAGGGGGCGCCTACAATGAGCAGTTCTTC
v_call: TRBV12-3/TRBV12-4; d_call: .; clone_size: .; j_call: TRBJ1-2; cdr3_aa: CASREDRAYGYTF; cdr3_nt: TGTGCCAGCAGGGAGGACCGGGCGTATGGCTACACCTTC
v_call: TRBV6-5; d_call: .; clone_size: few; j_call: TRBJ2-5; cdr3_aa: CASSVRDLQETQYF; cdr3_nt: TGTGCCAGCAGTGTCCGGGACCTCCAAGAGACCCAGTACTTC
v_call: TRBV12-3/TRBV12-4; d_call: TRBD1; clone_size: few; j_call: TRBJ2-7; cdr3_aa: CASSHGAGTGGLSGEQYF; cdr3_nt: TGTGCCAGCAGTCACGGTGCCGGGACAGGGGGTTTATCGGGCGAGCAGTACTTC
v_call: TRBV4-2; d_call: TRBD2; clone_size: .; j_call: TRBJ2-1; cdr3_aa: CASSQDWISGGATEQFF; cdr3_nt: TGTGCCAGCAGCCAAGACTGGATTAGCGGGGGGGCGACTGAGCAGTTCTTC
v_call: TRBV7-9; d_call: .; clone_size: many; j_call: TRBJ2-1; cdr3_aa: CASSPWGEAADEQFF; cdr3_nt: TGTGCCAGCAGCCCCTGGGGGGAGGCTGCTGATGAGCAGTTCTTC
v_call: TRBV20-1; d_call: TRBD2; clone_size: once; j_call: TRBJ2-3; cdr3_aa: CSASPRTSGGDTQYF; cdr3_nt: TGCAGTGCCAGCCCCCGGACTAGCGGGGGGGATACGCAGTATTTT
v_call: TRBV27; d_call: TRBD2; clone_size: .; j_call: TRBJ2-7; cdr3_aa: CASSPAGTSRYEQYF; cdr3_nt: TGTGCCAGCAGTCCCGCCGGGACTAGTCGGTACGAGCAGTACTTC
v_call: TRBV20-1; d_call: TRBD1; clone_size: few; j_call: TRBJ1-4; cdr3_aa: CSAPGTGGYEKLFF; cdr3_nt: TGCAGTGCTCCGGGAACAGGGGGCTATGAAAAACTGTTTTTT
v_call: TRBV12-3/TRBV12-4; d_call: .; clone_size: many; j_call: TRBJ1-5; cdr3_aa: CASSLRTDNQPQHF; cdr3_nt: TGTGCCAGCAGTCTGCGGACAGACAATCAGCCCCAGCATTTT
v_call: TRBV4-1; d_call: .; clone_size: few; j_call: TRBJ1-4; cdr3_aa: CASSQERGSGEKLFF; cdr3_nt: TGCGCCAGCAGCCAAGAAAGAGGAAGTGGTGAAAAACTGTTTTTT
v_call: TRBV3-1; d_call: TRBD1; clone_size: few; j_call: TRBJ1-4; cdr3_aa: CASSQEWGGTDATNEKLFF; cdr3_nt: TGTGCCAGCAGCCAAGAGTGGGGGGGGACAGACGCAACTAATGAAAAACTGTTTTTT
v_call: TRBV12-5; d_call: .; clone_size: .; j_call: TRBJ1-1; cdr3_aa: CASRRSRENTEAFF; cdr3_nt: TGTGCTAGTCGTCGAAGCAGGGAGAACACTGAAGCTTTCTTT
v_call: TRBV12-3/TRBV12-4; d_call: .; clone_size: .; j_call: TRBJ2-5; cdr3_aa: CASLGLNQETQYF; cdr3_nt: TGTGCCAGCTTGGGCCTCAACCAAGAGACCCAGTACTTC
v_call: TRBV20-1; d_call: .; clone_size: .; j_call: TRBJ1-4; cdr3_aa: CSARERGGWEKLFF; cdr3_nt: TGCAGTGCTAGAGAACGGGGGGGATGGGAAAAACTGTTTTTT
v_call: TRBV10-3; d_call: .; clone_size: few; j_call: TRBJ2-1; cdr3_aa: CAILGAGSSYNEQFF; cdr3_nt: TGTGCCATACTTGGAGCGGGCAGCTCCTACAATGAGCAGTTCTTC
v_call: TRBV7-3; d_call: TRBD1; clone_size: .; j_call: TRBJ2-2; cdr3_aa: CASSLSFLRTGDTGELFF; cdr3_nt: TGTGCCAGCAGCTTAAGCTTCCTGCGGACAGGGGACACCGGGGAGCTGTTTTTT
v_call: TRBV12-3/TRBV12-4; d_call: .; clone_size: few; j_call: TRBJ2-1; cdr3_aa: CASSQEKGEQFF; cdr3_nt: TGTGCCAGCAGTCAAGAGAAAGGTGAGCAGTTCTTC
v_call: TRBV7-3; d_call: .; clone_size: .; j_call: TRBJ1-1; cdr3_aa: CASSLGGQGNAEAFF; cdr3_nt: TGTGCCAGCAGTTTGGGGGGACAAGGGAACGCTGAAGCTTTCTTT
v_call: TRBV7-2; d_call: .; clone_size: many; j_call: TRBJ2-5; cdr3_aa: CASSLGPSSSETQYF; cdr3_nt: TGTGCCAGCAGCTTAGGCCCTAGCTCGAGCGAGACCCAGTACTTC
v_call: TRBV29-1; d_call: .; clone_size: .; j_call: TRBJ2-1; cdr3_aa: CSVRSTDSQEQFF; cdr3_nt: TGCAGCGTCCGCTCGACAGACAGCCAGGAGCAGTTCTTC
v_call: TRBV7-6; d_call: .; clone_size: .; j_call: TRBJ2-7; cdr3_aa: CASSSTTTQYF; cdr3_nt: TGTGCCAGCAGCTCGACAACCACGCAGTACTTC